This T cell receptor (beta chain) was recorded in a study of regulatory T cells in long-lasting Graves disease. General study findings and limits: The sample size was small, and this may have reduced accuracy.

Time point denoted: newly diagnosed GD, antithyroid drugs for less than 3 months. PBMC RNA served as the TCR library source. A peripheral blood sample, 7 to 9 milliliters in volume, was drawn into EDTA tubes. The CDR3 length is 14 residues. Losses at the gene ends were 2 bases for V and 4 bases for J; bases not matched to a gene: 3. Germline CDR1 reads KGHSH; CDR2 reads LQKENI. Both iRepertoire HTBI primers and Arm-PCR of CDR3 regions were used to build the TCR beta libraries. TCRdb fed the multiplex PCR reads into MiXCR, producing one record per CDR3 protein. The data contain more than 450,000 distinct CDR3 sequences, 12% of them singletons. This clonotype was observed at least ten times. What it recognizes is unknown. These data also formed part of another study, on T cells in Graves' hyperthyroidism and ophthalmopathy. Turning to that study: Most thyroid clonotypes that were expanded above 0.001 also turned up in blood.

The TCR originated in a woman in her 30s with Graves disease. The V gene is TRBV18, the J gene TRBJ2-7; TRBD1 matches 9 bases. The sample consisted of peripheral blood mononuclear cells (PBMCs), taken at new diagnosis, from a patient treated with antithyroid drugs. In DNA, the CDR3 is TGTGCCAGCTCACCAGCCGGGACAGGGTACGAGCAGTACTTC. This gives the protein CASSPAGTGYEQYF.